Each of the 15 T cell receptor beta chains below was sequenced from the same sample in a study of T-cell reconstitution after alpha-beta-depleted transplantation in children. Molecular barcoding with unique molecular identifiers was used for the TCRbeta library. Using its own MiXCR run on the PCR reads, TCRdb lists one record per CDR3 protein. This table has 300,000 to 350,000 distinct CDR3 sequences, 16% appearing once. The sequencing used PBMCs, mostly from graft donor cells, collected 360 days after TCRalphabeta/CD19-depleted stem cell transplant. The receptors were sampled from a male patient between 2 and 10 years old who had a stem cell transplant for acute lymphoblastic leukemia, so the T cells may come from the graft donor.

This rearrangement joins TRBV12-3 or TRBV12-4 to TRBJ2-4; 9 positions agree with TRBD1. The ends lost 6 bases at V and 8 bases at J; junction bases unmatched: 5. The CDR3 extends over 13 amino acids. CDR3 residues: CASSWDRADIQYF. The CDR3, as DNA: TGTGCCAGCAGCTGGGACAGGGCAGACATTCAGTACTTC.

The table lists this clonotype with a few counts. V and J are TRBV20-1 and TRBJ2-7; 7 nucleotides match TRBD1. The CDR3 loop spans 13 amino acids. Per the germline V gene, CDR1 is DFQATT and CDR2 is SNEGSKA (reference sequence). The V and J ends lost 3 bases and 2 bases, in that order; junction bases with no gene match: 4. The CDR3 bases are TGCAGTGCTAGGGCCAGGGGGACCTACGAGCAGTACTTC. Protein sequence: CSARARGTYEQYF.

The chain joins TRBV20-1 to TRBJ2-3; 10 bases are shared with TRBD2. This CDR3 has 14 amino acids. The ends lost 7 bases at V and 4 bases at J; junction bases unmatched: 8. The V gene's germline CDR1 is DFQATT and CDR2 SNEGSKA (reference sequence). CDR3 coding DNA: TGCAGTGGATCCCCGGGACTAGCGCCAGATACGCAGTATTTT. Protein sequence: CSGSPGLAPDTQYF.

This clonotype was found many times. The chain carries TRBV4-3 and TRBJ2-3; D not resolved. The germline V gene encodes CDR1 LGHNA and CDR2 YSLEER. CDR3 length: 13 residues. V was shortened by 0 bases and J by 4 bases, with 5 bases between the two germline ends. This CDR3 is CASSQDLADTQYF. The DNA for the CDR3 is TGCGCCAGCAGCCAAGATCTCGCAGATACGCAGTATTTT.

This clonotype was picked up many times. This chain links TRBV12-3 or TRBV12-4 with TRBJ1-2, with D unresolved. The CDR3 has 12 residues. V was shortened by 8 bases and J by 0 bases, with 7 bases between the two germline ends. CDR3 DNA sequence: TGTGCCAGCTCCCGGGCTAACTATGGCTACACCTTC. Residues: CASSRANYGYTF.

This clonotype was picked up a small number of times. The chain combines TRBV10-3 with TRBJ2-1, with D unclear. The CDR3 covers 14 residues. Trimming cost V 6 bases and J 6 bases, with 15 bases left between them. Germline CDR1 is ENHRY and CDR2 is SYGVKD. This CDR3 reads CAISQLDLGNEQFF. CDR3 sequence (DNA): TGTGCCATCAGCCAGCTGGACCTCGGCAATGAGCAGTTCTTC.

This clonotype turned up a few times. This chain joins TRBV10-3 and TRBJ2-7; tentatively, D is TRBD2 (5 bases). Looked up from germline, CDR1 is ENHRY and CDR2 is SYGVKD. Deletions cut 7 bases from V and 0 bases from J, with 10 bases between. The length of the CDR3 is 13 residues. DNA for the CDR3: TGTGCCATCAATAGGGAGAGCTCCTACGAGCAGTACTTC. It codes for CAINRESSYEQYF.

This clonotype was found a few times. The chain has TRBV19 and TRBJ1-1, with TRBD1 as a possible D gene (5 bases). With 3 bases removed from V and 0 bases from J, the gap between germline ends came to 14 bases. CDR3 length: 16 residues. Germline CDR1 is LNHDA and CDR2 is SQIVND (reference sequence). This CDR3 reads CASSIGTRGMNTEAFF. The CDR3 nucleotides read TGTGCCAGTAGTATCGGCACTCGGGGGATGAACACTGAAGCTTTCTTT.

This clonotype was recorded a few times. V and J are TRBV20-1 and TRBJ2-1, with D perhaps given as TRBD1 or TRBD2 (5 bases each). With 2 bases removed from V and 9 bases from J, the gap between germline ends came to 17 bases. The CDR3 sequence is 14 residues long. Germline V gives CDR1 DFQATT, CDR2 SNEGSKA (reference sequence). Written as DNA, the CDR3 is TGCAGTGCTAGACGGGGCCCCCCCCGTAGTGAGCAGTTCTTC. Its translation is CSARRGPPRSEQFF.

In its sample, this clonotype was seen many times. The chain uses TRBV12-3 or TRBV12-4 and TRBJ2-1, with D perhaps TRBD1 (5 bases). This CDR3 region has 14 residues. Trimming left V 2 bases short and J 3 bases short, with 8 bases between. CDR3 bases: TGTGCCAGCAGTTTACTAGGGGACTACAATGAGCAGTTCTTC. This gives the protein CASSLLGDYNEQFF.

This clonotype was counted ten times or more. The chain carries TRBV28 and TRBJ2-3; TRBD1 matches 7 bases. The V gene end was trimmed by 5 bases and the J gene end by 4 bases; junction bases not matched to a gene: 6. This CDR3 has 14 amino acids. Germline V gene data show CDR1 as MDHEN and CDR2 as SYDVKM. This CDR3 reads CASSTRGLSDTQYF. Written as DNA, the CDR3 is TGTGCCAGCAGTACCAGGGGGTTATCAGATACGCAGTATTTT.

The V gene is TRBV24-1, the J gene TRBJ2-1; 10 nucleotides agree with TRBD2. CDR1 and CDR2 (germline): KGHDR, SFDVKD. The CDR3 has 16 amino acids. With V trimmed by 2 bases and J by 3 bases, 3 bases remained unmatched. CDR3 DNA sequence: TGTGCCACCAGTGATTCGGCTAGCGGGAGCTACAATGAGCAGTTCTTC. Its translation: CATSDSASGSYNEQFF.

This clonotype showed up just a few times. The chain recombines TRBV4-2 with TRBJ1-5; D is ambiguous. Per germline, CDR1 LGHNA and CDR2 YNFKEQ. Deletions cut 4 bases from V and 4 bases from J, with 11 bases between. This CDR3 spans 14 amino acids. The CDR3: CASSRAGENQPQHF. The DNA for the CDR3 is TGTGCCAGCAGCCGCGCAGGCGAGAATCAGCCCCAGCATTTT.

This clonotype was seen repeatedly, ten times or more. This sequence joins TRBV12-3 or TRBV12-4 and TRBJ2-1; 11 bases match TRBD2. This CDR3 comprises 15 residues. Trimming cost V 6 bases and J 3 bases; bases outside gene matches: 4. In nucleotides, the CDR3 is TGTGCCAGCAGACAACTAGCGGGAGACTACAATGAGCAGTTCTTC. Translation: CASRQLAGDYNEQFF.

The chain joins TRBV28 to TRBJ1-1; TRBD1 matches 7 bases. The germline V gene has CDR1 MDHEN and CDR2 SYDVKM. Trimming at V came to 1 base and at J to 8 bases, leaving 7 bases not matched to a gene. This CDR3 has 14 residues. The CDR3 DNA reads TGTGCCAGCAGTTTATCACCGACAGGGTTAGAAGCTTTCTTT. As protein: CASSLSPTGLEAFF.